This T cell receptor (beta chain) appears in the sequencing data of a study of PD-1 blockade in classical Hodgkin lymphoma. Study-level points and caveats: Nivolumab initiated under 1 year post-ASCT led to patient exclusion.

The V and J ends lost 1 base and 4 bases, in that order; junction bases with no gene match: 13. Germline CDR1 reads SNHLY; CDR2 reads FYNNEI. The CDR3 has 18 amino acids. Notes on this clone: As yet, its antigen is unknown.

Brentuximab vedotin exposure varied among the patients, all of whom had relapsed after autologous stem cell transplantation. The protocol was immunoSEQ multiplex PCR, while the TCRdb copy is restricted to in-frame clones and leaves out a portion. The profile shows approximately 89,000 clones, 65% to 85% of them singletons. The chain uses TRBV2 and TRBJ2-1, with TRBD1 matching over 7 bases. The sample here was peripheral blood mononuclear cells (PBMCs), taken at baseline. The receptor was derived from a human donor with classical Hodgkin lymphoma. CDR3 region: CASSEGKGAIEAYNEQFF. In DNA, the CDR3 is TGTGCCAGCAGTGAAGGAAAGGGGGCGATTGAAGCTTACAATGAGCAGTTCTTC. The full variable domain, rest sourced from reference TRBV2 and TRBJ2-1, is EPEVTQTPSHQVTQMGQEVILRCVPISNHLYFYWYRQILGQKVEFLVSFYNNEISEKSEIFDDQFSVERPDGSNFTLKIRSTKLEDSAMYFCASSEGKGAIEAYNEQFFGPGTRLTVL.